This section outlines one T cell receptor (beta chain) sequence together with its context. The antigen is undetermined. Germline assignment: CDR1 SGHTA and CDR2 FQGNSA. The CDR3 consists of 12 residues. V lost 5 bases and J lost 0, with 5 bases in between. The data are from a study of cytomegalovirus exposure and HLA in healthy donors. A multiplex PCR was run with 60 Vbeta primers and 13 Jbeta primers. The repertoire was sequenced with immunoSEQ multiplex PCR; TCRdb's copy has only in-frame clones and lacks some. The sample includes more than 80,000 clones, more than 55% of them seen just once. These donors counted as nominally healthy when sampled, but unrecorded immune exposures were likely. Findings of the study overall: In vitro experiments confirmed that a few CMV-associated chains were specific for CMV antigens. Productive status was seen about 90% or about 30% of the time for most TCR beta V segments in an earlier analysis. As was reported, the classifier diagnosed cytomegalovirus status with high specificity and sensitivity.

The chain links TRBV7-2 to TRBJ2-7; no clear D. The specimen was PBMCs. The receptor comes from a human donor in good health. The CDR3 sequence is CASSPSSYEQYF. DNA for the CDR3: TGTGCCAGCAGCCCTAGCTCCTACGAGCAGTACTTC.